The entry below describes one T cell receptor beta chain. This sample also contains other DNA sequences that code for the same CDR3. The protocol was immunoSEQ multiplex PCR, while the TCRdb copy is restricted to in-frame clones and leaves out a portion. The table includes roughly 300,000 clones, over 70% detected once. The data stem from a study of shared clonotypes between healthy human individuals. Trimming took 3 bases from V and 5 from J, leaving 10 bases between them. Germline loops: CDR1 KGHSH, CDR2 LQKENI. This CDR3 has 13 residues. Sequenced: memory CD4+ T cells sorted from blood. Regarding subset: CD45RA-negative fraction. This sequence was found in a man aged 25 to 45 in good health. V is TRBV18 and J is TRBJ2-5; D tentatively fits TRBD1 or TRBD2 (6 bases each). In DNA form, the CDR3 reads TGTGCCAGCTCACCGGGGGGCGCGGAGACCCAGTACTTC. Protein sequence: CASSPGGAETQYF.